A single TCR beta chain is shown here with its context. Its antigen is as yet unknown. Only in-frame clones appear in the TCRdb table, and some are missing; sequencing was by immunoSEQ multiplex PCR. The sample records 70,000 to 85,000 clones, about 81% being singletons. Germline V gene lookup returns CDR1 SGHRS and CDR2 YFSETQ. This CDR3 has 11 residues. The V end was cut by 0 bases, the J end by 7 bases, with 5 bases between. This sample was taken from a study of T cells in localized non-small cell lung cancer. Findings and limits, study-wide: The study sequenced only one region of the tumor. As a result, intratumor heterogeneity could not be excluded and remains possible. Among blood samples, higher T cell density accompanied longer overall survival. The study found T cell clonality highest in uninvolved adjacent lung, above tumor. Among the top 100 tumor clones, a median 57 appeared in adjacent lung.

The chain combines TRBV5-1 with TRBJ2-7; D perhaps matches TRBD2 (5 bases). Specimen: peripheral blood, collected before any cancer treatment. This receptor was obtained from a female donor over 55 with stage I lung adenocarcinoma. The CDR3 loop is CASSLGGEQYF. The CDR3 DNA follows: TGCGCCAGCAGCTTGGGAGGGGAGCAGTACTTC. Looking up the rest from reference TRBV5-1 and TRBJ2-7 gives the full variable domain: KAGVTQTPRYLIKTRGQQVTLSCSPISGHRSVSWYQQTPGQGLQFLFEYFSETQRNKGNFPGRFSGRQFSNSRSEMNVSTLELGDSALYLCASSLGGEQYFGPGTRLTVT.